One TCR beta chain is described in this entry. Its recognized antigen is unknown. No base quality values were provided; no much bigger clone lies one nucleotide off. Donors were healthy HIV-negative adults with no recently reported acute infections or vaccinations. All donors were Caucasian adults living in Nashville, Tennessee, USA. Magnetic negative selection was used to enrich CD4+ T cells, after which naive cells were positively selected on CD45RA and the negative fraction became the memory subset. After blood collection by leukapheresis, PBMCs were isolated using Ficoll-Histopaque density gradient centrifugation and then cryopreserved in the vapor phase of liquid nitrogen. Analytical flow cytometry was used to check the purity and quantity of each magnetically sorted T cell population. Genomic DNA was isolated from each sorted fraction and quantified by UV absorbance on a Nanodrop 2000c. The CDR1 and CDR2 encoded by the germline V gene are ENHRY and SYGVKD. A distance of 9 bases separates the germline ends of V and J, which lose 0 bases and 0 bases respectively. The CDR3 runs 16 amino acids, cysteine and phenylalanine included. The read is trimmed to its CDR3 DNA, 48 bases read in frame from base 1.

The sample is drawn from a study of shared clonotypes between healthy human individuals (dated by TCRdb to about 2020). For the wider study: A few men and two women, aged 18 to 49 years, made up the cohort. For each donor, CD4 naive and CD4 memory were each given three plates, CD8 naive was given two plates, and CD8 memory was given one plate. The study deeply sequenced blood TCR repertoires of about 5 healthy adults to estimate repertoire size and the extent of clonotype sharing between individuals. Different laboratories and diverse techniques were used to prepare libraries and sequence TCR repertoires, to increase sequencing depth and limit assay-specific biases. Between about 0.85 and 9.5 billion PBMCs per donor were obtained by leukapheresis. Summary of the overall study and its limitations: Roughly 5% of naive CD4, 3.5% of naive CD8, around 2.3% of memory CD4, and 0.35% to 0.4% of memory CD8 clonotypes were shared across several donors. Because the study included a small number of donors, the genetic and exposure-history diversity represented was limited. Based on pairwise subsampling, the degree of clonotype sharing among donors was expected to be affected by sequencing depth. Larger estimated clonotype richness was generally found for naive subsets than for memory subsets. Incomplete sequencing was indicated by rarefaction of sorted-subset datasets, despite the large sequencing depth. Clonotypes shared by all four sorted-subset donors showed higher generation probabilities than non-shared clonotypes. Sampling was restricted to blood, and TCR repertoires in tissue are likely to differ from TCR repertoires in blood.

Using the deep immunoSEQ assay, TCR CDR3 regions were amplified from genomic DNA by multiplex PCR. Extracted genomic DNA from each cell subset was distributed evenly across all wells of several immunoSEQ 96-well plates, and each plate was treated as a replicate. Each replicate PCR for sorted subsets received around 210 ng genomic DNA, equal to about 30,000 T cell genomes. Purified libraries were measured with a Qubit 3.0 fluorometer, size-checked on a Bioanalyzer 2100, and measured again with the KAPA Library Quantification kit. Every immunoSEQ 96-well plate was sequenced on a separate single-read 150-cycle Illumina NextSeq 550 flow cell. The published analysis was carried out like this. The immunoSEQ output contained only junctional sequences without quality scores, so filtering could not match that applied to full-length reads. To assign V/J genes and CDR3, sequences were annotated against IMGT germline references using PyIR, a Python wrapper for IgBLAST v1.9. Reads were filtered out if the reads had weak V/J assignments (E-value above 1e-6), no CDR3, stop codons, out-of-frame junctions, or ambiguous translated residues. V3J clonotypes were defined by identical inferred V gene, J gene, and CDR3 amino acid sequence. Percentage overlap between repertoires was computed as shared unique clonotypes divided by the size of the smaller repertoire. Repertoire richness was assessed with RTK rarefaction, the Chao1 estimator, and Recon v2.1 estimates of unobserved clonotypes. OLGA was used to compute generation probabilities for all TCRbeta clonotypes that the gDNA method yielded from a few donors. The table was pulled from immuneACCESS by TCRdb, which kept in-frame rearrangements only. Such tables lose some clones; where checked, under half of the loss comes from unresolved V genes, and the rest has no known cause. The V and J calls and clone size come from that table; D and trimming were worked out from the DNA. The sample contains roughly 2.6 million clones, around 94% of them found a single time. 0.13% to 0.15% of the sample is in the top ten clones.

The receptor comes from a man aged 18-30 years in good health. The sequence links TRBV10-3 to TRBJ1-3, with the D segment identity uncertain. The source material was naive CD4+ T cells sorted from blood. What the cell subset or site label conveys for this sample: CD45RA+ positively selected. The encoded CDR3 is CAISESKVFSGNTIYF. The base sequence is TGTGCCATCAGTGAGTCGAAAGTCTTCTCTGGAAACACCATATATTTT.